This note documents a single T cell receptor (beta chain) sequence. Antigen: not known. Other DNA sequences within the sample encode an identical CDR3. Clones were sequenced by immunoSEQ multiplex PCR, and TCRdb holds only the in-frame ones, with some missing. The sample contains 150,000 to 200,000 clones, approximately 85% of which appear only once. This entry comes from a study of cytomegalovirus exposure and HLA in healthy donors. Study-wide results and caveats: Generally TCR sequences proved uncommon, though certain public TCRs appeared in numerous donors. Testing in vitro showed a few CMV-associated chains specific for CMV antigens.

In germline, CDR1 is SQVTM, CDR2 ANQGSEA. J gave up 3 bases and V 4 bases, and 2 bases lay outside the gene matches. CDR3 length: 14 residues. The rearrangement links TRBV29-1 to TRBJ2-2; TRBD1 matches at 10 bases. The TCR originated in a woman in her late teens or twenties in good health and CMV-seronegative. The sequenced material came from PBMCs. The CDR3 DNA sequence: TGCAGCGTTGTGGGACAGGGGTACACCGGGGAGCTGTTTTTT. Its protein product is CSVVGQGYTGELFF.